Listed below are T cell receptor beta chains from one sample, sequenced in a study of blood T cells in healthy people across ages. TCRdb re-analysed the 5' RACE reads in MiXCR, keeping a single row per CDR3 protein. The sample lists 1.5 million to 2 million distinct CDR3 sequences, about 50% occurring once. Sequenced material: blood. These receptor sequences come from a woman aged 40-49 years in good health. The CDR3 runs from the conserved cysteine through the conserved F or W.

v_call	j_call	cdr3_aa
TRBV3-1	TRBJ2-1	CASSQGSGGPYNEQFF
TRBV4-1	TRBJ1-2	CASSPEKGQGLYGYTF
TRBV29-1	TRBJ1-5	CSAIMGGVQHF
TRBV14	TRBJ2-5	CASSRPGTSAQYF
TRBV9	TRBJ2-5	CASSTSGTIVQETQYF
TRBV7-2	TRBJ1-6	CASSKNRADNSPLHF
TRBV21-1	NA	CASNERGQGAGEQYF
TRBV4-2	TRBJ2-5	CASSLPRPETQYF
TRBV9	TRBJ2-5	CASSVDLGGGGETQYF
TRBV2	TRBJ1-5	CAGSGDRGIVQPQHF
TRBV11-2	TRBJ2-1	CASSSGERAYNEQFF
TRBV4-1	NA	CASSQYRDYEQYF
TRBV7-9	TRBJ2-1	CASSSQTREAKWFF
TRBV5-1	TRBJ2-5	CASSRSGTEETQYF
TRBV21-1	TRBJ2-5	CASPSWYQETQYF
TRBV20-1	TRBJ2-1	CSARAGDLRGEQFF
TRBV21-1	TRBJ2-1	CASSSDTAGDRVGDEQFF
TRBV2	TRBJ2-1	CASSEFLSSYNEQFF
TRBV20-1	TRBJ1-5	CSARSGVDQPQHF
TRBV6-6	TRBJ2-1	CASSSIRGNEQFF
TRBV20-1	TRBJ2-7	CSARDIRTASSYEQYF
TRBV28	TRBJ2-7	CASTREGADEQYF
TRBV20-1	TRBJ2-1	CSAVRQGFSYNEQFF
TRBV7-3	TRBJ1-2	CASSLRLAGVQDGYTF
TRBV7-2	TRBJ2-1	CASSFRQEDNEQFF
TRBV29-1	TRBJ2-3	CSAEGGGGTDTQYF
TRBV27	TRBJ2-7	CASSQPMYVEQYF
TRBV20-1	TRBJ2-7	CSATDRAIHEQYF
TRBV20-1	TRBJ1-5	CSARPLGRGPNQPQHF
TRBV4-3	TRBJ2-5	CASSQGVDETQYF
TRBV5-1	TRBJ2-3	CASSLRTGLRDTQYF
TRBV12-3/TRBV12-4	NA	CASSSQRAGGRYEQYF
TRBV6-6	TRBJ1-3	CASSKRQGSGNTIYF
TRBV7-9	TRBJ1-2	CASSPFGTNYGYTF
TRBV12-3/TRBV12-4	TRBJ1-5	CASSGAPNQPQHF
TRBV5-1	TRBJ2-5	CASSLASKGHQETQYF
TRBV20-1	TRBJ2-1	CSAKPDRKYNEQFF
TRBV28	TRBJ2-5	CASKTPGGQETQYF
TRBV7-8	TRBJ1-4	CASSRVPATNEKLFF
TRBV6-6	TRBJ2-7	CASSDRAQREQYF
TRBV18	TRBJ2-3	CASSPMAGRPTDTQYF